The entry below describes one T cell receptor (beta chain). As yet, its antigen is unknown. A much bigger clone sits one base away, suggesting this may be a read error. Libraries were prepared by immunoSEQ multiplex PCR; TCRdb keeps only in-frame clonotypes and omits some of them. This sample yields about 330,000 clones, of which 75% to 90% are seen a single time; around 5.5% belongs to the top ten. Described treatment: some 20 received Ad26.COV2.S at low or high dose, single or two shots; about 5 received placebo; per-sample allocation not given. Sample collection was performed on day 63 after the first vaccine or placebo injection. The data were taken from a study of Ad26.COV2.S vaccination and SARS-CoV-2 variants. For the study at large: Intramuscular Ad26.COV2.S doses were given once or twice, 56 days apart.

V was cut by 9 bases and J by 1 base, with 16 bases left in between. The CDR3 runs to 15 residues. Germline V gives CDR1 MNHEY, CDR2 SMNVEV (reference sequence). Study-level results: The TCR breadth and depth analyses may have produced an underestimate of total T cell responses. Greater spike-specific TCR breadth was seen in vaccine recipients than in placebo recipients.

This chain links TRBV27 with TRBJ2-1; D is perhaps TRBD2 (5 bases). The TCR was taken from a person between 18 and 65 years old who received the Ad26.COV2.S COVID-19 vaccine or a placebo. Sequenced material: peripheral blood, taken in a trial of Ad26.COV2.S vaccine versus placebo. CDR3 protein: CASALNPGSYNEQFF. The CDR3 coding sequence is TGTGCCAGTGCTCTCAATCCGGGGTCCTACAATGAGCAGTTCTTC.